These T cell receptor beta chains were read from a single sample in a study of T cells in Graves' hyperthyroidism and ophthalmopathy. TCRdb reanalysed the multiplex PCR reads using MiXCR and keeps one entry per CDR3 protein. The sample carries about 340,000 distinct CDR3 sequences, about 20% recorded once. Sequenced input: blood. The receptors stem from a woman aged 45-65 years with Graves' hyperthyroidism. CDR3s include the opening cysteine and the closing phenylalanine or tryptophan. A D gene is named only where the DNA matches it firmly. The size entry is marked missing in some rows and otherwise reads once, few, many or a size class.

v_call: TRBV12-3/TRBV12-4; j_call: TRBJ1-1; clone_size: .; d_call: .; cdr3_aa: CASSAGGSEAFF; cdr3_nt: TGTGCCAGCAGCGCCGGGGGTTCTGAAGCTTTCTTT
v_call: TRBV9; j_call: TRBJ2-7; clone_size: few; d_call: TRBD1; cdr3_aa: CASSVGGTGGDEQYF; cdr3_nt: TGTGCCAGCAGCGTAGGGGGGACAGGGGGCGACGAGCAGTACTTC
v_call: TRBV29-1; j_call: TRBJ1-2; clone_size: few; d_call: .; cdr3_aa: CSAPGPNYGYTF; cdr3_nt: TGCAGCGCCCCGGGACCTAACTATGGCTACACCTTC
v_call: TRBV27; j_call: TRBJ1-6; clone_size: .; d_call: .; cdr3_aa: CASSFGTDSPLHF; cdr3_nt: TGTGCCAGCAGTTTCGGGACTGATTCACCCCTCCACTTT
v_call: TRBV7-9; j_call: TRBJ1-5; clone_size: many; d_call: .; cdr3_aa: CASSLAGEGQPQHF; cdr3_nt: TGTGCCAGCAGCTTAGCCGGAGAGGGACAGCCCCAGCATTTT
v_call: TRBV12-3/TRBV12-4; j_call: TRBJ1-5; clone_size: few; d_call: .; cdr3_aa: CASSQGMDNQPQHF; cdr3_nt: TGTGCCAGCAGCCAGGGGATGGACAATCAGCCCCAGCATTTT
v_call: TRBV7-9; j_call: TRBJ1-1; clone_size: .; d_call: .; cdr3_aa: CASSLGPSEAFF; cdr3_nt: TGTGCCAGCAGCTTAGGCCCAAGTGAAGCTTTCTTT
v_call: TRBV6-1; j_call: TRBJ2-5; clone_size: .; d_call: .; cdr3_aa: CASRPSGGSQETQYF; cdr3_nt: TGTGCCAGCAGGCCATCAGGGGGGTCCCAAGAGACCCAGTACTTC
v_call: TRBV7-3; j_call: TRBJ2-3; clone_size: many; d_call: .; cdr3_aa: CASSAVGTDTQYF; cdr3_nt: TGTGCCAGCAGCGCAGTGGGCACAGATACGCAGTATTTT
v_call: TRBV6-1; j_call: TRBJ1-1; clone_size: .; d_call: .; cdr3_aa: CASSEQAFF; cdr3_nt: TGTGCCAGCAGTGAACAGGCTTTCTTT
v_call: TRBV7-3; j_call: TRBJ2-2; clone_size: many; d_call: TRBD1; cdr3_aa: CASSTRQGAGGELFF; cdr3_nt: TGTGCCAGCAGTACGAGACAGGGGGCAGGCGGGGAGCTGTTTTTT
v_call: TRBV20-1; j_call: TRBJ2-5; clone_size: many; d_call: TRBD2; cdr3_aa: CSARDLSSGRVRETQYF; cdr3_nt: TGCAGTGCTAGAGATCTGAGCAGCGGGAGAGTCAGAGAGACCCAGTACTTC
v_call: TRBV2; j_call: TRBJ1-2; clone_size: many; d_call: .; cdr3_aa: CASTYRGAYGYTF; cdr3_nt: TGTGCCAGCACATATAGAGGAGCCTATGGCTACACCTTC
v_call: TRBV7-9; j_call: TRBJ2-1; clone_size: many; d_call: .; cdr3_aa: CASSLGRVDNEQFF; cdr3_nt: TGTGCCAGCAGCTTGGGGCGGGTTGACAATGAGCAGTTCTTC
v_call: TRBV28; j_call: TRBJ2-7; clone_size: many; d_call: .; cdr3_aa: CASRDQGPYEQYF; cdr3_nt: TGTGCCAGCAGGGATCAAGGGCCCTACGAGCAGTACTTC
v_call: TRBV12-3/TRBV12-4; j_call: TRBJ2-5; clone_size: many; d_call: .; cdr3_aa: CASSSPPGGEGPETQYF; cdr3_nt: TGTGCCAGCAGTTCCCCCCCGGGTGGCGAGGGCCCAGAGACCCAGTACTTC
v_call: TRBV20-1; j_call: TRBJ2-1; clone_size: many; d_call: .; cdr3_aa: CSARVSGGFGTEQFF; cdr3_nt: TGCAGTGCTAGAGTATCCGGAGGTTTTGGGACTGAGCAGTTCTTC
v_call: TRBV18; j_call: TRBJ1-1; clone_size: many; d_call: .; cdr3_aa: CASSLLRGSAEAFF; cdr3_nt: TGTGCCAGCTCACTGCTCAGGGGCAGCGCTGAAGCTTTCTTT
v_call: TRBV5-1; j_call: TRBJ2-5; clone_size: .; d_call: .; cdr3_aa: CASRARTGAAEETQYF; cdr3_nt: TGCGCCAGCAGGGCCCGAACGGGTGCGGCCGAAGAGACCCAGTACTTC
v_call: TRBV7-2; j_call: TRBJ2-2; clone_size: .; d_call: .; cdr3_aa: CASSFSAGDAGELFF; cdr3_nt: TGTGCCAGCAGCTTTTCGGCAGGGGACGCCGGGGAGCTGTTTTTT
v_call: TRBV5-1; j_call: TRBJ2-7; clone_size: .; d_call: TRBD1; cdr3_aa: CASSLQGSGTPPYEQYF; cdr3_nt: TGCGCCAGCAGCTTACAGGGGTCGGGGACGCCGCCCTACGAGCAGTACTTC
v_call: TRBV10-3; j_call: TRBJ2-2; clone_size: .; d_call: .; cdr3_aa: CAISWTANTGELFF; cdr3_nt: TGTGCCATCAGCTGGACAGCCAACACCGGGGAGCTGTTTTTT
v_call: TRBV6-4; j_call: TRBJ2-1; clone_size: many; d_call: TRBD1; cdr3_aa: CASSDSGTGGEGEQFF; cdr3_nt: TGTGCCAGCAGCGACTCCGGGACAGGGGGAGAAGGTGAGCAGTTCTTC
v_call: TRBV7-9; j_call: TRBJ1-2; clone_size: .; d_call: .; cdr3_aa: CATSPTGGNGYTF; cdr3_nt: TGTGCCACCTCTCCGACAGGTGGGAATGGCTACACCTTC
v_call: TRBV6-1; j_call: TRBJ2-5; clone_size: .; d_call: TRBD1; cdr3_aa: CASKIGTEETQYF; cdr3_nt: TGTGCCAGCAAAATAGGGACAGAAGAGACCCAGTACTTC
v_call: TRBV6-2/TRBV6-3; j_call: TRBJ1-5; clone_size: .; d_call: .; cdr3_aa: CASTPGPLPQQPQHF; cdr3_nt: TGTGCCAGCACCCCGGGACCCCTTCCCCAACAGCCCCAGCATTTT
v_call: TRBV28; j_call: TRBJ1-4; clone_size: few; d_call: .; cdr3_aa: CASSLQASNEKLFF; cdr3_nt: TGTGCCAGCAGTTTACAGGCGTCTAATGAAAAACTGTTTTTT
v_call: TRBV2; j_call: TRBJ1-2; clone_size: few; d_call: TRBD1; cdr3_aa: CASSVTTGFNYGYTF; cdr3_nt: TGTGCCAGCAGTGTAACGACAGGGTTTAACTATGGCTACACCTTC
v_call: TRBV29-1; j_call: TRBJ2-1; clone_size: many; d_call: .; cdr3_aa: CSASRSYNEQFF; cdr3_nt: TGCAGCGCTAGCCGCTCCTACAATGAGCAGTTCTTC
v_call: TRBV3-1; j_call: TRBJ2-5; clone_size: many; d_call: .; cdr3_aa: CASSLFQAQQETQYF; cdr3_nt: TGTGCCAGCAGCCTTTTCCAGGCCCAACAAGAGACCCAGTACTTC
v_call: TRBV6-1; j_call: TRBJ2-7; clone_size: .; d_call: TRBD1; cdr3_aa: CASSPLKGQPNGEQYF; cdr3_nt: TGTGCCAGCAGTCCCCTCAAGGGACAGCCTAATGGCGAGCAGTACTTC
v_call: TRBV20-1; j_call: TRBJ2-3; clone_size: few; d_call: .; cdr3_aa: CSARDSRASTDTQYF; cdr3_nt: TGCAGTGCTAGAGACTCTCGGGCAAGCACAGATACGCAGTATTTT
v_call: TRBV6-4; j_call: TRBJ1-6; clone_size: few; d_call: .; cdr3_aa: CASSIDGNSPLHF; cdr3_nt: TGTGCCAGCAGTATTGACGGGAATTCACCCCTCCACTTT
v_call: TRBV19; j_call: TRBJ2-1; clone_size: few; d_call: TRBD1; cdr3_aa: CASSIQGAGYNEQFF; cdr3_nt: TGTGCCAGTAGTATACAGGGGGCGGGGTACAATGAGCAGTTCTTC
v_call: TRBV20-1; j_call: TRBJ2-1; clone_size: few; d_call: .; cdr3_aa: CSARDPIWARGSYNKQFF; cdr3_nt: TGCAGTGCTAGAGATCCGATATGGGCCCGGGGCTCCTACAATAAGCAGTTCTTC
v_call: TRBV12-3/TRBV12-4; j_call: TRBJ2-1; clone_size: many; d_call: TRBD2; cdr3_aa: CASSFRLADNEQFF; cdr3_nt: TGTGCCAGCAGTTTTAGACTAGCGGACAATGAGCAGTTCTTC
v_call: TRBV6-1; j_call: TRBJ1-1; clone_size: many; d_call: .; cdr3_aa: CASSETIGRTEAFF; cdr3_nt: TGTGCCAGCAGTGAAACGATAGGTCGAACTGAAGCTTTCTTT
v_call: TRBV10-1; j_call: TRBJ1-4; clone_size: many; d_call: .; cdr3_aa: CASSEVRGRWKEKLFF; cdr3_nt: TGCGCCAGCAGTGAAGTCAGGGGACGGTGGAAAGAAAAACTGTTTTTT
v_call: TRBV20-1; j_call: TRBJ2-1; clone_size: .; d_call: .; cdr3_aa: CSASGVGSYNEQFF; cdr3_nt: TGCAGTGCTAGCGGAGTGGGCTCCTACAATGAGCAGTTCTTC
v_call: TRBV18; j_call: TRBJ2-7; clone_size: .; d_call: .; cdr3_aa: CASSPTGRRTAYEQYF; cdr3_nt: TGTGCCAGCTCACCAACCGGTAGGCGGACTGCCTACGAGCAGTACTTC
v_call: TRBV29-1; j_call: TRBJ1-1; clone_size: few; d_call: .; cdr3_aa: CSVGPTDTEAFF; cdr3_nt: TGCAGCGTTGGGCCAACTGACACTGAAGCTTTCTTT
v_call: TRBV27; j_call: TRBJ1-5; clone_size: .; d_call: TRBD1; cdr3_aa: CASSPSFGTGGPSNQPQHF; cdr3_nt: TGTGCCAGCAGTCCAAGTTTCGGGACAGGGGGCCCAAGCAATCAGCCCCAGCATTTT
v_call: TRBV2; j_call: TRBJ2-7; clone_size: .; d_call: .; cdr3_aa: CASSGSLEQYF; cdr3_nt: TGTGCCAGCAGTGGCAGCCTCGAGCAGTACTTC